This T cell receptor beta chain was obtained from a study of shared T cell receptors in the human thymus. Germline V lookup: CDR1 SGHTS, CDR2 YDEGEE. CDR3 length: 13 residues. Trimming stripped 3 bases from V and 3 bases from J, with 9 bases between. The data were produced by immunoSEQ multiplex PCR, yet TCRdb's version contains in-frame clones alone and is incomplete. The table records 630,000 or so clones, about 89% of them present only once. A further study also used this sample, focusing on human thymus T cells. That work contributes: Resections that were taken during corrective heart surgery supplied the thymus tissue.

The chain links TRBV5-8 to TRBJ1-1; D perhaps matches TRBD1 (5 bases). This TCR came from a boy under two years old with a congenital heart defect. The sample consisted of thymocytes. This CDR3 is CASSSTEYTEAFF. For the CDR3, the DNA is TGTGCCAGCAGCTCGACAGAGTACACTGAAGCTTTCTTT.